These 10 T cell receptor beta chains share one sample of origin, sequenced in a study of T cell changes during pregnancy in multiple sclerosis. Data came from immunoSEQ multiplex PCR; TCRdb stores just in-frame clones and leaves some out. The sample lists 25,000 to 30,000 clones; about nine tenths were seen once. Sequences were derived from CD4+ T cells from peripheral blood mononuclear cells, sampled in the first trimester of pregnancy. The origin of the receptors is a female donor in good health, enrolled as a control in a pregnancy study.

The genes are TRBV5-4 and TRBJ2-2, with TRBD2 matching over 9 bases. Losses at the gene ends were 0 bases for V and 4 bases for J; bases not matched to a gene: 4. The CDR3 is 16 amino acids. CDR1 is SGHNT, CDR2 YYREEE, per germline (reference sequence). The DNA of the CDR3 is TGTGCCAGCAGCTTGGGTAGTAGCGGGAGCACCGGGGAGCTGTTTTTT. It codes for CASSLGSSGSTGELFF. Using reference TRBV5-4 and TRBJ2-2 for the parts outside the CDR3, the full variable domain is ETGVTQSPTHLIKTRGQQVTLRCSSQSGHNTVSWYQQALGQGPQFIFQYYREEENGRGNFPPRFSGLQFPNYSSELNVNALELDDSALYLCASSLGSSGSTGELFFGEGSRLTVL.

The gene calls are TRBV19 and TRBJ2-6; TRBD1 is a possible D gene (6 bases). The ends were cut back, 4 bases at V and 2 bases at J, with 12 bases in the middle. CDR1 LNHDA and CDR2 SQIVND come from the germline V gene (reference sequence). The CDR3 sequence is 16 residues long. The CDR3 here is CASSTPNRAGANVLTF. CDR3 nucleotides: TGTGCCAGTAGTACCCCGAACAGGGCTGGGGCCAACGTCCTGACTTTC.

This chain links TRBV6-1 with TRBJ1-5; 9 positions agree with TRBD1. The CDR3 loop spans 13 amino acids. Germline values: CDR1 MNHNS, CDR2 SASEGT. Unmatched junction bases numbered 2, after V lost 7 bases and J lost 4 bases. The CDR3 region has the DNA TGTGCCAGCAAGGGGACAGGGAATCAGCCCCAGCATTTT. Encoded protein: CASKGTGNQPQHF.

V usage is TRBV28 and J usage is TRBJ1-4; no reliable D call. Per germline, CDR1 MDHEN and CDR2 SYDVKM. Trimming cost V 4 bases and J 1 base, with 13 bases left between them. CDR3 length equals 16 residues. The DNA for the CDR3 is TGTGCCAGCAGTTCCCCCGGCAGCGGAACTAATGAAAAACTGTTTTTT. This sequence encodes CASSSPGSGTNEKLFF.

V gene TRBV7-6 combines with J gene TRBJ2-5; tentatively, D is TRBD2 (5 bases). Per germline, CDR1 SGHVS and CDR2 FNYEAQ. The V and J ends lost 4 bases and 0 bases respectively, with 18 bases between them. The CDR3 consists of 17 residues. The CDR3 bases are TGTGCCAGCAGCTATAGGCGCTCGGGTAGCGACCAAGAGACCCAGTACTTC. Translation: CASSYRRSGSDQETQYF.

The count of this clone is one. This chain joins TRBV5-1 and TRBJ2-5; D is possibly TRBD2 (5 bases). Germline values: CDR1 SGHRS, CDR2 YFSETQ. With 4 bases removed from V and 5 bases from J, the gap between germline ends came to 15 bases. The CDR3 sequence is 14 residues long. The CDR3 loop is CASSPGLNGETQYF. The CDR3, as DNA: TGCGCCAGCAGCCCGGGATTAAACGGGGAGACCCAGTACTTC.

CDR3 sequence reads: CASSYPGGSSYNEQFF. For the CDR3, the DNA is TGTGCCAGCAGTTATCCCGGCGGGAGCTCCTACAATGAGCAGTTCTTC. The J gene is TRBJ2-1, the V gene TRBV6-6, with 7 bases matching TRBD2. The CDR3 sequence is 16 residues long. Trimming removed 3 bases from V and 0 bases from J; junction bases left unmatched: 5. Germline assignment: CDR1 MNHNY and CDR2 SVGAGI (reference sequence).

In this sample, this clone turned up a few times. V is TRBV5-1 and J is TRBJ2-5, with 11 positions matching TRBD2. This CDR3 region has 17 residues. J gave up 4 bases and V 1 base, and 9 bases lay outside the gene matches. The germline V gene encodes CDR1 SGHRS and CDR2 YFSETQ. CDR3 in amino acids: CASSLTSGGSQRETQYF. The CDR3 DNA is TGCGCCAGCAGCTTGACTAGCGGGGGTTCCCAGCGAGAGACCCAGTACTTC.

The J gene is TRBJ2-1, the V gene TRBV7-8; D remains ambiguous. Trimming took off 1 base at V and 3 bases at J, with 13 bases between the two ends. Germline CDR1 reads SGHVS; CDR2 reads FQNEAQ. The CDR3 contains 16 residues. In DNA form, the CDR3 reads TGTGCCAGCAGCTTAGGAGCTAGTGTGATCTACAATGAGCAGTTCTTC. This gives the protein CASSLGASVIYNEQFF.

The chain uses TRBV18 and TRBJ2-1; 9 bases fit TRBD1. The germline gives CDR1 KGHSH, CDR2 LQKENI. The CDR3 covers 17 residues. With V trimmed by 1 base and J by 3 bases, 7 bases remained unmatched. The CDR3 DNA sequence: TGTGCCAGCTCACCACGGAAACGGGACAGGGTCTACAATGAGCAGTTCTTC. Amino acids: CASSPRKRDRVYNEQFF.